This is a list of T cell receptor beta chains from one sample in a study of blood T cell repertoires in COVID-19. Clones were read by immunoSEQ multiplex PCR, and TCRdb kept only the in-frame ones, dropping some. The table shows 250,000 or so clones, with 75% to 90% occurring only once. Sequences were obtained from PBMCs or T cells enriched from blood (not recorded which). These receptors came from a woman between 35 and 50 years old who had been exposed to COVID-19. Each CDR3 is given with its conserved first and last residue. A D gene is named only where the DNA matches it firmly. Clone size is given for some rows only: seen once, a few or many times, or a class if the clone is expanded.

D	size	V	J	DNA	CDR3
NA	NA	TRBV14	TRBJ1-6	TGTGCCAGCAGCCAAGGGGCCCCTAATTCACCCCTCCACTTT	CASSQGAPNSPLHF
NA	NA	TRBV7-9	TRBJ1-2	TGTGCCAGCAGCCGCGAGGGAGGCTATGGCTACACCTTC	CASSREGGYGYTF
NA	few	TRBV10-3	TRBJ2-2	TGTGCCATCTCTCCCGGGGAAAACGGGGAGCTGTTTTTT	CAISPGENGELFF
TRBD1	NA	TRBV24-1	TRBJ2-5	TGTGCCACCAGTGATTTCGACAGGGGTAAGACAGAGACCCAGTACTTC	CATSDFDRGKTETQYF
TRBD1	NA	TRBV19	TRBJ1-1	TGTGCCAGTAGTCTGACAGGGTTTGCGAACACTGAAGCTTTCTTT	CASSLTGFANTEAFF
TRBD1	once	TRBV6-5	TRBJ2-2	TGTGCAGGTTTATACAGGGGTGGGTCCGGGGAGCTGTTTTTT	CAGLYRGGSGELFF
NA	NA	TRBV18	TRBJ1-2	TGTGCCAGCTCACCACCAGGGGCGTTGGGCTATGGCTACACCTTC	CASSPPGALGYGYTF
TRBD1	NA	TRBV7-9	TRBJ1-2	TGTGCCAGCAGCTCTGGACAGGGCTACGGCTACACCTTC	CASSSGQGYGYTF
TRBD1	NA	TRBV5-6	TRBJ2-2	TGTGCCAGCAGCCCATCAGGGGGTCTCAACACCGGGGAGCTGTTTTTT	CASSPSGGLNTGELFF
NA	NA	TRBV2	TRBJ1-5	TGTGCCAGCAGTTACCCGGGGAGAGGGGGAAACAATCAGCCCCAGCATTTT	CASSYPGRGGNNQPQHF
NA	NA	TRBV27	TRBJ1-2	TGTGCCAGCAGTCTTGGAGGAGGCTATGGCTACACCTTC	CASSLGGGYGYTF
NA	NA	TRBV7-9	TRBJ1-2	TGTGCCAGCAGTCCCATGGGGCAGGTTAACTATGGCTACACCTTC	CASSPMGQVNYGYTF
TRBD1	NA	TRBV7-2	TRBJ1-2	TGTGCCAGCAGCTTAGCCGATGCCGGGACAGGGGGCGAAGACTATGGCTACACCTTC	CASSLADAGTGGEDYGYTF
TRBD1	NA	TRBV19	TRBJ1-1	TGTGCCAGTAGTATGGACTGGGGACAGGTAAGCGGAATGAACACTGAAGCTTTCTTT	CASSMDWGQVSGMNTEAFF
NA	NA	TRBV9	TRBJ1-1	TGTGCCAGCAGCGTTGAGAGGAACACTGAAGCTTTCTTT	CASSVERNTEAFF
TRBD1	NA	TRBV30	TRBJ1-2	TGTGCCTGGATCCTCCGGGACAGGGGGAATGGCTACACCTTC	CAWILRDRGNGYTF
TRBD2	NA	TRBV12-3/TRBV12-4	TRBJ2-1	TGTGCCAGCATGCGGGAGGGATACAATGAGCAGTTCTTC	CASMREGYNEQFF
NA	NA	TRBV5-6	TRBJ2-2	TGTGCCAGCAGCCTTAACACCGGGGAGCTGTTTTTT	CASSLNTGELFF
TRBD1	NA	TRBV5-1	TRBJ2-2	TGCGCCAGCAGCTCTACATCGGGACAGCCAACCGGGGAGCTGTTTTTT	CASSSTSGQPTGELFF
TRBD1	NA	TRBV5-1	TRBJ1-4	TGCGCCAGCAGCTTGGGGGAATATGCGGACAGGTATAATGAAAAACTGTTTTTT	CASSLGEYADRYNEKLFF
NA	NA	TRBV9	TRBJ2-2	TGTGCCAGCAGCGCAAACACCGGGGAGCTGTTTTTT	CASSANTGELFF
TRBD1	NA	TRBV18	TRBJ2-1	TGTGCCAGCTCACCAATCGCAGGGGGTATCTCCTACAATGAGCAGTTCTTC	CASSPIAGGISYNEQFF
NA	NA	TRBV5-1	TRBJ2-7	TGCGCCAGCAGCTTGGCGGCAGGTGACTACGAGCAGTACTTC	CASSLAAGDYEQYF
NA	NA	TRBV6-2/TRBV6-3	TRBJ1-2	TGTGCCAGCAGTTCAGACCGGGGCTATGGCTACACCTTC	CASSSDRGYGYTF
TRBD2	few	TRBV3-1/TRBV3-2	TRBJ2-3	TGTGCCAGCAGCCAAGATAGTTGGGGGACTAGCTCACCAGATACGCAGTATTTT	CASSQDSWGTSSPDTQYF
NA	NA	TRBV19	TRBJ1-1	TGTGCCAGTAGTGGAGGGGTGACGAACACTGAAGCTTTCTTT	CASSGGVTNTEAFF
NA	NA	TRBV19	TRBJ2-2	TGTGCCAGTAGCATACAGGGTTTCACCGGGGAGCTGTTTTTT	CASSIQGFTGELFF
TRBD1	NA	TRBV4-2	TRBJ1-2	TGTGCCAGCAGCCCACCGGACAGGGAGGGCTACACCTTC	CASSPPDREGYTF
NA	NA	TRBV20-1	TRBJ1-2	TGCAGTGCTAGGAGGCTGTATGGCTACACCTTC	CSARRLYGYTF
NA	NA	TRBV4-2	TRBJ1-3	TGTGCCAGCAGCCAAGAGCAGAATCTTTCCGGAAACACCATATATTTT	CASSQEQNLSGNTIYF
NA	NA	TRBV5-1	TRBJ2-7	TGCGCCAGCAGCTTGTGGCGGGATGGGGGCGAGCAGTACTTC	CASSLWRDGGEQYF
NA	NA	TRBV7-2	TRBJ2-1	TGTGCCAGCGCCATAGGGGGTGAGCAGTTCTTC	CASAIGGEQFF
NA	once	TRBV12-5	TRBJ2-2	TGTGCTAGTGGCCCGTCGGTCACGGGGGAGCTGTTTTTT	CASGPSVTGELFF